This T cell receptor beta chain was sequenced during a study of T cell responses to AZD1222 COVID-19 vaccine. This clone was picked up a small number of times. Its antigen remains unknown. This CDR3 region has 18 residues. The germline V gene has CDR1 SGHTA and CDR2 FQGNSA. Trimming stripped 1 base from V and 0 bases from J, with 16 bases between. Study results and caveats: Clonal diversity was possibly underestimated, and white British individuals and females predominated among donors.

Repertoires were generated with immunoSEQ multiplex PCR, while TCRdb's copy carries only in-frame clones and drops some. Altogether some 120,000 clones are present, around 81% being singletons, with the ten largest covering about 9.7%. The material sequenced was peripheral blood, taken on day 0 of AZD1222 vaccination. The receptor comes from an adult in good health. The J gene is TRBJ2-1, the V gene TRBV7-2; D unclear. Here the CDR3 DNA reads TGTGCCAGCAGCTTAGTGGCCCGGCGTCTTGGCTCCTACAATGAGCAGTTCTTC. It encodes CASSLVARRLGSYNEQFF.